The rows below give T cell receptor beta chains drawn from one sample of a study of CD8+ T cells in alopecia areata. Clones were read by immunoSEQ multiplex PCR, and TCRdb kept only the in-frame ones, dropping some. The repertoire has about 180,000 clones, around 49% of them found once; the top ten carry around a tenth. The starting material was CD8+ T cells sorted from blood, obtained at roughly week 52, from a patient treated with tofacitinib. The receptors stem from a human donor with alopecia areata. Both conserved end residues are part of each CDR3. The order of the fields is CDR3 length, D gene, clone size, J gene, V gene, CDR3 protein, CDR3 DNA. The D gene is left open where the match is weak. The size field is filled for only some rows; it gives once, few, many or a size class.

15 TRBD2 - TRBJ2-1 TRBV30 CAWSGTSGHYNEQFF TGTGCCTGGAGTGGGACTAGCGGGCACTACAATGAGCAGTTCTTC
12 - - TRBJ2-3 TRBV30 CAWSVQADTQYF TGTGCCTGGAGTGTACAAGCAGATACGCAGTATTTT
14 - - TRBJ2-3 TRBV19 CASWGRGPTDTQYF TGTGCCAGCTGGGGGCGGGGGCCCACAGATACGCAGTATTTT
13 - - TRBJ1-1 TRBV9 CASRAPQDTEAFF TGTGCCAGCAGAGCCCCCCAGGACACTGAAGCTTTCTTT
14 - once TRBJ2-7 TRBV27 CASSLGSYAYEQYF TGTGCCAGCAGTTTAGGGAGTTACGCCTACGAGCAGTACTTC
13 - few TRBJ1-2 TRBV5-1 CASSFTTGYGYTF TGCGCCAGCAGCTTTACGACGGGCTATGGCTACACCTTC
14 - few TRBJ1-1 TRBV29-1 CSVVEEGPNTEAFF TGCAGCGTTGTCGAAGAGGGACCGAACACTGAAGCTTTCTTT
11 - - TRBJ2-5 TRBV9 CASSVAETQYF TGTGCCAGCAGCGTAGCGGAGACCCAGTACTTC
12 - - TRBJ1-6 TRBV7-9 CASSLQRSPLHF TGTGCCAGCAGCTTACAGCGGTCACCCCTCCACTTT
13 TRBD2 few TRBJ2-1 TRBV29-1 CSVTSGAGNEQFF TGCAGCGTGACTAGCGGGGCTGGGAATGAGCAGTTCTTC
16 - - TRBJ2-7 TRBV7-9 CASSLKDSPRFYEQYF TGTGCCAGCAGCTTAAAAGACAGCCCCCGATTCTACGAGCAGTACTTC
17 TRBD1 few TRBJ1-5 TRBV7-9 CASSPGQGPAPVQPQHF TGTGCCAGCAGCCCAGGACAGGGGCCGGCGCCGGTTCAGCCCCAGCATTTT
16 - - TRBJ2-3 TRBV12-2 CASRSEGRHGTDTQYF TGTGCAAGTCGCTCTGAGGGTCGGCACGGCACAGATACGCAGTATTTT
12 - - TRBJ1-1 TRBV5-1 CASSFGGTEAFF TGCGCCAGCAGCTTTGGGGGGACTGAAGCTTTCTTT
13 - - TRBJ2-7 TRBV29-1 CSVELGSPYEQYF TGCAGCGTTGAGTTGGGGTCCCCCTACGAGCAGTACTTC
12 - - TRBJ1-2 TRBV9 CASRGGAYGYTF TGTGCCAGCAGAGGTGGGGCTTATGGCTACACCTTC
14 - - TRBJ2-7 TRBV11-1 CASSPRQNSYEQYF TGTGCCAGCAGCCCCCGACAGAATTCCTACGAGCAGTACTTC
14 - - TRBJ1-2 TRBV6-6 CASSYGEGGYGYTF TGTGCCAGCAGTTACGGGGAAGGGGGCTATGGCTACACCTTC
15 - - TRBJ2-1 TRBV27 CASSLDWQHYNEQFF TGTGCCAGCAGTTTAGATTGGCAGCACTACAATGAGCAGTTCTTC
15 TRBD2 once TRBJ2-7 TRBV6-5 CASSRSGGRPYEQYF TGTGCCAGCAGTCGTAGCGGGGGCCGACCATACGAGCAGTACTTC
16 TRBD1 once TRBJ2-1 TRBV5-1 CASSVFTGGSGNEQFF TGCGCCAGCAGCGTTTTTACAGGGGGCTCCGGCAATGAGCAGTTCTTC
13 - - TRBJ2-7 TRBV15 CATSSHGGYEQYF TGTGCCACCAGCAGCCATGGAGGGTACGAGCAGTACTTC
13 TRBD1 - TRBJ1-2 TRBV29-1 CSAVRQGRDGYTF TGCAGCGCCGTAAGACAGGGGCGGGACGGCTACACCTTC
13 TRBD1 - TRBJ2-7 TRBV29-1 CSVEPTGEYEQYF TGCAGCGTTGAGCCGACAGGGGAGTACGAGCAGTACTTC
17 TRBD2 - TRBJ2-1 TRBV10-3 CAISESPTSGDSNEQFF TGTGCCATCAGTGAGTCGCCGACTAGCGGGGACAGCAATGAGCAGTTCTTC
16 TRBD2 - TRBJ2-1 TRBV7-8 CASMTTSGGSYNEQFF TGTGCCAGCATGACGACTAGCGGGGGGAGCTACAATGAGCAGTTCTTC
13 - few TRBJ2-3 TRBV27 CASSLLGTDTQYF TGTGCCAGCAGTTTGTTGGGCACAGATACGCAGTATTTT
15 TRBD1 - TRBJ1-1 TRBV29-1 CSVVQTGVKNTEAFF TGCAGCGTGGTCCAAACAGGGGTAAAGAACACTGAAGCTTTCTTT
16 - - TRBJ2-3 TRBV9 CASSVSGRASTDTQYF TGTGCCAGCAGCGTTAGCGGACGTGCTAGCACAGATACGCAGTATTTT
14 - - TRBJ2-2 TRBV4-2 CASSQERFTGELFF TGTGCCAGCAGCCAAGAACGGTTCACCGGGGAGCTGTTTTTT
11 - - TRBJ2-1 TRBV2 CAVQGLNEQFF TGTGCCGTGCAGGGCTTAAATGAGCAGTTCTTC
13 - - TRBJ1-5 TRBV10-3 CAIWSGQYQPQHF TGTGCCATTTGGTCAGGACAGTATCAGCCCCAGCATTTT
15 - - TRBJ2-7 TRBV4-3 CASSQVAGSSYEQYF TGCGCCAGCAGCCAAGTGGCAGGGAGCTCCTACGAGCAGTACTTC
14 - - TRBJ2-1 TRBV12-5 CASGSQGVHNEQFF TGTGCTAGTGGCTCACAGGGTGTCCACAATGAGCAGTTCTTC
14 TRBD2 - TRBJ2-7 TRBV6-5 CASRSGGPIYEQYF TGTGCCAGCAGGTCGGGGGGGCCTATCTACGAGCAGTACTTC
14 - once TRBJ2-7 TRBV29-1 CSVDSETKPYEQYF TGCAGCGTTGATTCAGAGACTAAGCCCTACGAGCAGTACTTC